These 5 T cell receptor beta chains were all obtained from the same sample, sequenced in a study of regulatory T cells in long-lasting Graves disease. Building of the TCR beta libraries involved iRepertoire HTBI primers and Arm-PCR of CDR3 regions. TCRdb independently ran MiXCR on the multiplex PCR reads; one entry per CDR3 protein. The sample contains roughly 450,000 distinct CDR3 sequences, about 25% of which appear only once. Regarding time point: persistent/refractory GD, antithyroid drugs over 5 years with positive TRAb. Construction of the TCR library relied on RNA isolated from PBMCs. The input for sequencing was peripheral blood mononuclear cells (PBMCs), taken when the disease was refractory, from a patient treated with antithyroid drugs. These receptors were obtained from a female donor with Graves disease.

The genes are TRBV5-6 and TRBJ1-3; D might be TRBD1 (6 bases). In germline, CDR1 is SGHDT, CDR2 YYEEEE. CDR3 length: 16 residues. The V gene lost 5 bases and the J gene lost 2 bases, with 17 bases spanning the gap. CDR3 nucleotides: TGTGCCAGCAGTCCCTCCCCCAACAGGGCTGGAAACACCATATATTTT. Translating gives CASSPSPNRAGNTIYF.

V is TRBV7-2 and J is TRBJ1-6; no definite D call. Germline V gives CDR1 SGHTA, CDR2 FQGNSA. The V end lost 5 bases, the J end lost 2 bases, and 4 bases lay between the germline ends. The CDR3 loop spans 13 amino acids. CDR3 protein: CASSAPYNSPLHF. CDR3 nucleotide sequence: TGTGCCAGCAGCGCCCCCTATAATTCACCCCTCCACTTT.

This clonotype showed up just a few times. This rearrangement joins TRBV18 to TRBJ1-1; 8 bases are shared with TRBD1. From germline, CDR1 is KGHSH and CDR2 LQKENI. This CDR3 has 14 amino acids. V gave up 5 bases and J gave up 8 bases; unmatched junction bases: 10. CDR3 DNA sequence: TGTGCCAGCTCATCCCGGACAGGGTTAAGAGAAGCTTTCTTT. Translating gives CASSSRTGLREAFF.

This clonotype was observed at least ten times. This chain connects TRBV12-3 or TRBV12-4 to TRBJ2-5; 9 positions agree with TRBD1. V dropped 5 bases and J dropped 5; count of bases not matched to a gene: 15. This CDR3 is built from 17 residues. For the CDR3, the DNA is TGTGCCAGCAGTCCCAACTTGGGGGGACAGGGTGGGGAGACCCAGTACTTC. It is translated as CASSPNLGGQGGETQYF.

This clonotype has just one count. The V and J genes are TRBV30 and TRBJ1-1, with no clear D. Between the trimmed V and J ends, which lost 5 bases and 10 bases, there was a span of 8 bases. In germline, CDR1 is GTSNPN, CDR2 SVGIG (reference sequence). The CDR3 runs 9 residues. The CDR3: CAWAFGAFF. The CDR3 nucleotides read TGTGCCTGGGCCTTCGGAGCTTTCTTT. Full variable domain (remainder filled in from reference TRBV30 and TRBJ1-1): SQTIHQWPATLVQPVGSPLSLECTVEGTSNPNLYWYRQAAGRGLQLLFYSVGIGQISSEVPQNLSASRPQDRQFILSSKKLLLSDSGFYLCAWAFGAFFGQGTRLTVV.